Listed below are T cell receptor beta chains from one sample, sequenced in a study of blood T cell repertoires in COVID-19. The data were produced by immunoSEQ multiplex PCR, yet TCRdb's version contains in-frame clones alone and is incomplete. Altogether approximately 270,000 clones are present, about four fifths being singletons, with the ten largest covering about 9.6%. Sequencing was performed on peripheral blood. The source of these receptors is an elderly man with acute or convalescent COVID-19. The CDR3 runs from the conserved cysteine through the conserved F or W. A D gene is named only where the DNA matches it firmly. Not every row has a clone size; where given, it reads once, few, many or a size class.

J	V	size	D	DNA	CDR3
TRBJ1-1	TRBV2	.	TRBD1	TGTGCCAGCAGGGGGAGACAGGGGACGAACACTGAAGCTTTCTTT	CASRGRQGTNTEAFF
TRBJ1-5	TRBV7-9	.	.	TGTGCCAGCAGCTTACCCCTTCAGCCCCAGCATTTT	CASSLPLQPQHF
TRBJ1-1	TRBV5-1	once	.	TGCGCCAGCAGCCCAAACAAGAACACTGAAGCTTTCTTT	CASSPNKNTEAFF
TRBJ2-5	TRBV18	.	.	TGTGCCAGCTCACCGGGGGGGACAGGTGTACAAGAGACCCAGTACTTC	CASSPGGTGVQETQYF
TRBJ1-1	TRBV6-4	.	TRBD1	TGTGCCAGCAGACCCGGGACAGCCGGTGAAGCTTTCTTT	CASRPGTAGEAFF
TRBJ2-7	TRBV5-1	once	TRBD2	TGCGCCAGCAGCTCGAGGGGACTAGCGGGGTCGAAGCAGTACTTC	CASSSRGLAGSKQYF
TRBJ2-3	TRBV5-8	.	TRBD2	TGTGCCAGCAGTTTGGGACTAGCGGGAACGGCAGATACGCAGTATTTT	CASSLGLAGTADTQYF
TRBJ2-2	TRBV5-1	.	TRBD1	TGCGCCAGCAGCTTGGCCCAGGGACAGGGGGATCTGTTTTTT	CASSLAQGQGDLFF
TRBJ2-3	TRBV6-1	.	TRBD1	TGTGCCAGCAGTGAAGACAGGGGCAGCACAGATACGCAGTATTTT	CASSEDRGSTDTQYF
TRBJ2-6	TRBV18	.	.	TGTGCCAGCTCAACCGGATTTTGGGACAACCCCTCTGGGGCCAACGTCCTGACTTTC	CASSTGFWDNPSGANVLTF
TRBJ2-1	TRBV24-1	once	TRBD2	TGTGCCACCAGTCCAGGCCTAGCGGGCCGGTACAATGAGCAGTTCTTC	CATSPGLAGRYNEQFF
TRBJ1-2	TRBV5-1	.	.	TGCGCCAGCAGCTTGGAGCCTAACTATGGCTACACCTTC	CASSLEPNYGYTF
TRBJ1-1	TRBV6-6	.	TRBD1	TGTGCCAGCAGTTATGGGACAGGGGGCAAAAACACTGAAGCTTTCTTT	CASSYGTGGKNTEAFF
TRBJ1-6	TRBV11-2	.	TRBD1	TGTGCCAGCAGACATGTCCGGGACAGGGGGCACTCACCCCTCCACTTT	CASRHVRDRGHSPLHF
TRBJ2-3	TRBV24-1	few	.	TGTGCCACCGGGGGGACAGCCGATACGCAGTATTTT	CATGGTADTQYF
TRBJ1-3	TRBV12-5	few	.	TGTGCTAGTGGGAGGAGGCCTGGAAACACCATATATTTT	CASGRRPGNTIYF
TRBJ2-7	TRBV25-1	.	.	TGTGCCAGCAGTGATCAGGGCAGCGCTACCTACGAGCAGTACTTC	CASSDQGSATYEQYF
TRBJ2-1	TRBV24-1	.	.	TGTGCCACCAGTGATTTCACAGGGAGCTCCTACAATGAGCAGTTCTTC	CATSDFTGSSYNEQFF
TRBJ1-6	TRBV7-8	.	TRBD1	TGTGCCAGCAGCTCGCGACAGGGGGCGGTTGGTTCACCCCTCCACTTT	CASSSRQGAVGSPLHF
TRBJ1-2	TRBV18	.	TRBD1	TGTGCCAGCTCACCAAGAATCGGGACAGGGATCCCCGCTAACTATGGCTACACCTTC	CASSPRIGTGIPANYGYTF
TRBJ1-3	TRBV10-3	.	TRBD1	TGTGCCACCGGACAGGAGAGCTCTGGAAACACCATATATTTT	CATGQESSGNTIYF
TRBJ1-1	TRBV19	.	TRBD1	TGTGCCAGTAGTAGAGGGGGCGTTGCGAGAACTGAAGCTTTCTTT	CASSRGGVARTEAFF
TRBJ2-3	TRBV19	.	.	TGTGCCAGTAGTATAGGACCCTCGGGTCGAGTCGTTGCCACAGATACGCAGTATTTT	CASSIGPSGRVVATDTQYF
TRBJ2-2	TRBV18	.	.	TGTGCCAGCTCACCCCCGACAGCTTACTCCCACACCGGGGAGCTGTTTTTT	CASSPPTAYSHTGELFF
TRBJ1-1	TRBV9	.	.	TGTGCCAGCAGCGTCCAGGGAGTGGGGGGGAACACTGAAGCTTTCTTT	CASSVQGVGGNTEAFF
TRBJ1-1	TRBV7-8	.	TRBD1	TGTGCCAGCAGCTCGCTACCGGGACAGGGAGAATCTGAAGCTTTCTTT	CASSSLPGQGESEAFF
TRBJ1-6	TRBV7-9	.	.	TGTGCCAGCAGCTCTGAAGGGGGTAATTCACCCCTCCACTTT	CASSSEGGNSPLHF
TRBJ1-6	TRBV3-1/TRBV3-2	few	.	TGTGCCAGCAGCCCTTTGGCTTCGGGTTCACCCCTCCACTTT	CASSPLASGSPLHF
TRBJ2-1	TRBV12-3/TRBV12-4	.	.	TGTGCCAGCAGTTTACCCCCCGCCGGGCAGTTCTTC	CASSLPPAGQFF
TRBJ1-1	TRBV29-1	.	TRBD1	TGCAGCGTCCGTGGACAGGCGAACACTGAAGCTTTCTTT	CSVRGQANTEAFF
TRBJ2-5	TRBV6-6	.	.	TGTGCCAGCAGTTACTCGGCGCCGAGCGGGACCCAGTACTTC	CASSYSAPSGTQYF
TRBJ2-5	TRBV6-5	.	TRBD2	TGTGCCAGCAGCCTTGGGGGGGGAGGGGAGACCCAGTACTTC	CASSLGGGGETQYF
TRBJ2-4	TRBV19	.	.	TGTGCCAGTAGTGAGCAAGCCAAAAACATTCAGTACTTC	CASSEQAKNIQYF
TRBJ1-2	TRBV18	.	.	TGTGCCAGCTCTGGTGGACCGGGGAACTACACCTTC	CASSGGPGNYTF
TRBJ1-2	TRBV6-5	.	TRBD1	TGTGCCAGCAGTTCTGGACAGGGAAATGGCTACACCTTC	CASSSGQGNGYTF
TRBJ1-5	TRBV19	once	TRBD1	TGTGCCAGTAGTAGGAGCCGGGACAGAGACAATCAGCCCCAGCATTTT	CASSRSRDRDNQPQHF
TRBJ2-1	TRBV6-5	.	TRBD1	TGTGCCAGTTCTCTTACAGGGGTCTCCTACAATGAGCAGTTCTTC	CASSLTGVSYNEQFF
TRBJ1-2	TRBV6-5	.	TRBD1	TGTGCCAGCAGTTCCCCGGGACAGGCGAACTATGGCTACACCTTC	CASSSPGQANYGYTF
TRBJ1-5	TRBV25-1	.	.	TGTGCCAGCAGTTCGACAAATCAGCCCCAGCATTTT	CASSSTNQPQHF
TRBJ2-1	TRBV24-1	.	TRBD1	TGTGCCACCAGAGAGGGACAGGGGGCGGTTGAGCAGTTCTTC	CATREGQGAVEQFF
TRBJ1-2	TRBV2	.	.	TGTGCCAGCAGACGTTGGGTGAGGTCCAGCTATGGCTACACCTTC	CASRRWVRSSYGYTF
TRBJ1-4	TRBV7-9	.	TRBD1	TGTGCCAGCAGCTTCAGCCGGGACAGGGCCTTCTCAACTAATGAAAAACTGTTTTTT	CASSFSRDRAFSTNEKLFF
TRBJ1-3	TRBV2	.	TRBD1	TGTGCCAGCTCCACCGGACAGGGGTCTGGAAACACCATATATTTT	CASSTGQGSGNTIYF
TRBJ1-1	TRBV2	.	.	TGTGCCAGCAGTGAGGGAGGGGGCACTGAAGCTTTCTTT	CASSEGGGTEAFF
TRBJ2-1	TRBV14	.	.	TGTGCCAGCAGCCACGGGACTTGGTACAATGAGCAGTTCTTC	CASSHGTWYNEQFF
TRBJ2-1	TRBV19	.	TRBD1	TGTGCCAGTAGCCGGGACAGGGGGGGTATTTGGAACAATGAGCAGTTCTTC	CASSRDRGGIWNNEQFF
TRBJ1-2	TRBV6-5	.	.	TGTGCCAGCAGTCCCCTACGAGCGGGTGGCTACACCTTC	CASSPLRAGGYTF
TRBJ2-1	TRBV7-9	.	.	TGTGCCAGCAGCTTAGGACAGAGTTCTCAGCAGTTCTTC	CASSLGQSSQQFF
TRBJ2-5	TRBV2	.	.	TGTGCCAGCAGTGAAGCGCGGGGAAACCAAGAGACCCAGTACTTC	CASSEARGNQETQYF
TRBJ1-5	TRBV30	.	TRBD1	TGTGCCTGGAGCCTGACAGGGGGGAATCAGCCCCAGCATTTT	CAWSLTGGNQPQHF
TRBJ2-1	TRBV2	.	.	TGTGCCAGCAGTGACAGTGGACTTACCAATGAGCAGTTCTTC	CASSDSGLTNEQFF
TRBJ2-1	TRBV19	.	TRBD2	TGTGCCAGTAGTATCTTGCCCATCGTGGGGCGGGGGGGCTACAATGAGCAGTTCTTC	CASSILPIVGRGGYNEQFF
TRBJ2-7	TRBV18	.	.	TGTGCCAGCTCACCTTGGAGGGACGAGCAGTACTTC	CASSPWRDEQYF
TRBJ2-2	TRBV6-4	.	TRBD1	TGTGCCAGCAGCCCCCACAGGGGCGAAAACACCGGGGAGCTGTTTTTT	CASSPHRGENTGELFF
TRBJ2-7	TRBV18	.	TRBD1	TGTGCCAGCTCATTACAGGGGGCGCGGTACGAGCAGTACTTC	CASSLQGARYEQYF
TRBJ2-2	TRBV7-2	.	TRBD1	TGTGCCAGCAGCCCGCGTACCGGGACAGGGGGCCACAGGGAGCTGTTTTTT	CASSPRTGTGGHRELFF
TRBJ1-3	TRBV3-1/TRBV3-2	.	.	TGTGCCAGCAGCCGGACAGAGTCTGGAAACACCATATATTTT	CASSRTESGNTIYF